What follows are 24 T cell receptor beta chains derived from one specimen sequenced in a study of Graves' ophthalmopathy and Graves' hyperthyroidism (dated by TCRdb to 2016 to 2019). TCRdb records Illumina HiSeq 2000 as the sequencer. For repertoire sequencing, the TCR beta CDR3 regions were amplified from RNA transcripts. HTBI primers and the Qiagen OneStep RT-PCR kit were used in a first-round RT-PCR, which was followed by a second-round multiplex PCR, size selection and purification. TCRdb ran its own pipeline on the public reads, namely fastp trimming at Q25 and MiXCR clone calling, and kept in-frame beta chains. Rows are combined by CDR3 protein, so each entry shows the most common genes and DNA. In all, the sample holds 400,000 to 500,000 distinct CDR3 sequences, and over 20% of those were seen once. The ten largest account for roughly 3.2% of the sample. The sequencing input was peripheral blood. The receptors originated from a woman aged 18-35 years with stable Graves' hyperthyroidism. Donor details come from another sample of the same person, matched by shared clones.

The sample holds a few counts of this clonotype. V and J are TRBV30 and TRBJ1-1; D is unresolved. Trimming pared 6 bases from V and 1 base from J, leaving 12 bases between. Germline V gives CDR1 GTSNPN, CDR2 SVGIG (reference sequence). This CDR3 is built from 13 residues. DNA for the CDR3: TGTGCCTGTATGAGGCTGACGAACACTGAAGCTTTCTTT. It is translated as CACMRLTNTEAFF. Together with reference TRBV30 and TRBJ1-1, the CDR3 gives the full variable domain: SQTIHQWPATLVQPVGSPLSLECTVEGTSNPNLYWYRQAAGRGLQLLFYSVGIGQISSEVPQNLSASRPQDRQFILSSKKLLLSDSGFYLCACMRLTNTEAFFGQGTRLTVV.

The genes are TRBV6-5 and TRBJ1-2; no clear D gene. The CDR3 contains 14 residues. V was shortened by 4 bases and J by 4 bases, with 13 bases between the two germline ends. Germline CDR1 is MNHEY and CDR2 is SVGAGI. The CDR3 coding sequence is TGTGCCAGCAGTTCCGCCGGGCGTGTCTATGGCTACACCTTC. It specifies CASSSAGRVYGYTF.

This sequence joins TRBV13 and TRBJ1-2, with D possibly TRBD1 on 6 matching bases. Germline lookup yields CDR1 PRHDT and CDR2 FYEKMQ (reference sequence). CDR3 size: 15 residues. Between the trimmed V and J ends, which lost 5 bases and 2 bases, there was a span of 15 bases. CDR3 sequence (DNA): TGTGCCAGCAGCGAATTAGGGGGGAGGAACTATGGCTACACCTTC. Translating gives CASSELGGRNYGYTF. Combining the CDR3 with reference TRBV13 and TRBJ1-2 gives the whole variable domain AAGVIQSPRHLIKEKRETATLKCYPIPRHDTVYWYQQGPGQDPQFLISFYEKMQSDKGSIPDRFSAQQFSDYHSELNMSSLELGDSALYFCASSELGGRNYGYTFGSGTRLTVV.

This clonotype occurred many times. The chain uses TRBV27 and TRBJ2-7, with a tentative D call TRBD2 (5 bases). Trimming took 5 bases from V and 3 from J, leaving 11 bases between them. The CDR3 loop spans 13 amino acids. Per the germline V gene, CDR1 is MNHEY and CDR2 is SMNVEV (reference sequence). The CDR3 DNA reads as TGTGCCAGCAGTCTCGGGATCCTCTACGAGCAGTACTTC. This translates into CASSLGILYEQYF.

This clonotype turned up a few times. The chain carries TRBV5-1 and TRBJ2-5; 8 nucleotides align to TRBD1. The CDR3 consists of 15 residues. The trim removed 0 bases at V and 2 bases at J, leaving 3 bases unmatched. Germline CDR1 reads SGHRS; CDR2 reads YFSETQ. CDR3 loop: CASSLAGQGQETQYF. DNA for the CDR3: TGCGCCAGCAGCTTGGCCGGACAGGGTCAAGAGACCCAGTACTTC.

This clonotype appeared many times. V usage is TRBV25-1 and J usage is TRBJ2-7, with D possibly matching TRBD1 (6 bases). The V gene's germline CDR1 is MGHDK and CDR2 SYGVNS. CDR3 length: 13 residues. V lost 5 bases and J 6 bases, leaving 14 bases between the germline ends. The CDR3 bases are TGTGCCAGCAGTTTAACAGGGATGGCCGAGCAGTACTTC. Its protein is CASSLTGMAEQYF.

This clonotype was detected ten times or more. J is TRBJ2-7 and V is TRBV6-5; 12 nucleotides agree with TRBD2. Germline V gene sequence: CDR1 MNHEY, CDR2 SVGAGI. This CDR3 comprises 16 residues. The V segment lost 2 bases and the J segment 3 bases; nucleotides outside the gene matches: 5. CDR3 loop: CASSYRLAGGHYEQYF. The CDR3 region has the DNA TGTGCCAGCAGTTACCGCCTAGCGGGAGGGCACTACGAGCAGTACTTC.

This clonotype was recorded at least ten times. V gene TRBV3-1 combines with J gene TRBJ1-2; possibly TRBD1 for D (5 bases). Germline CDR1 reads LGHDT; CDR2 reads YNNKEL (reference sequence). There are 14 residues in the CDR3. V was clipped by 1 base and J by 5 bases, with 11 bases between them. The CDR3 DNA reads TGTGCCAGCAGCCAAGGGGACGGGATTTATGGCTACACCTTC. Amino acids: CASSQGDGIYGYTF.

This clonotype was detected many times. The chain combines TRBV28 with TRBJ2-5, with 7 bases aligning to TRBD2. In germline, CDR1 is MDHEN, CDR2 SYDVKM. J lost 5 bases, V lost 3 bases, and 6 bases had no gene match. This CDR3 has 14 residues. The CDR3 DNA is TGTGCCAGCAGTTTGGGGGGGTTTGGGGAGACCCAGTACTTC. Residues: CASSLGGFGETQYF. Complete variable domain (other parts from reference TRBV28 and TRBJ2-5): DVKVTQSSRYLVKRTGEKVFLECVQDMDHENMFWYRQDPGLGLRLIYFSYDVKMKEKGDIPEGYSVSREKKERFSLILESASTNQTSMYLCASSLGGFGETQYFGPGTRLLVL.

This clonotype occurred many times. This chain connects TRBV3-1 to TRBJ1-6, with TRBD1 matching 7 bases. The CDR3 extends over 14 amino acids. Germline V CDR1 and CDR2: LGHDT, YNNKEL (reference sequence). V dropped 6 bases and J dropped 7; count of bases not matched to a gene: 6. The CDR3 DNA reads TGTGCCAGCAGTTACAGGGGTGGGAATTCACCCCTCCACTTT. Protein: CASSYRGGNSPLHF.

This clonotype was recorded many times. This chain uses TRBV7-8 with TRBJ1-3; D gene uncertain. The ends were cut back, 5 bases at V and 0 bases at J, with 11 bases in the middle. This CDR3 spans 15 amino acids. Germline CDR1 reads SGHVS; CDR2 reads FQNEAQ. CDR3 bases: TGTGCCAGCAGCCCCACGCGAGTCTCTGGAAACACCATATATTTT. Translated, it gives CASSPTRVSGNTIYF.

This clonotype has a count of ten or more. The chain carries TRBV6-5 and TRBJ2-7, with 8 bases aligning to TRBD1. Germline V gene sequence: CDR1 MNHEY, CDR2 SVGAGI. The CDR3 totals 14 residues. V was pared by 7 bases and J by 1 base, with 6 bases of the junction left unmatched. The CDR3 region is CASKPGQVSYEQYF. Here the CDR3 DNA reads TGTGCCAGCAAACCGGGACAGGTATCCTACGAGCAGTACTTC.

The chain couples TRBV7-2 to TRBJ2-4; D is perhaps TRBD2 (5 bases). V was clipped by 2 bases and J by 10 bases, with 12 bases between them. CDR1 SGHTA and CDR2 FQGNSA come from the germline V gene. The length of the CDR3 is 13 residues. The chain's CDR3 is CASSLSTPGIQYF. The CDR3 DNA follows: TGTGCCAGCAGCTTATCTACACCGGGGATTCAGTACTTC.

This clonotype was seen repeatedly, ten times or more. V is TRBV2 and J is TRBJ1-6; D not certain. V was cut by 4 bases and J by 6 bases, with 10 bases left in between. Germline V gene lookup returns CDR1 SNHLY and CDR2 FYNNEI. The CDR3 is 14 amino acids. The CDR3 loop reads CASSGSRSNSPLHF. The CDR3 DNA follows: TGTGCCAGCAGTGGAAGTAGGAGTAATTCACCCCTCCACTTT.

This clonotype was seen a handful of times. The chain is built from TRBV6-5 and TRBJ1-2, with unresolved D. Germline V gives CDR1 MNHEY, CDR2 SVGAGI. The ends were cut back, 2 bases at V and 3 bases at J, with 7 bases in the middle. The CDR3 is 13 amino acids. CDR3 DNA sequence: TGTGCCAGCAGTTACCCTGGGTACTATGGCTACACCTTC. Translated, it gives CASSYPGYYGYTF.

On this clonotype: Since no conserved phenylalanine or tryptophan closes the CDR3, a read error is the likely cause. No DNA is shown, since the ends of the CDR3 on it are uncertain; the CDR3 is the one TCRdb lists. V and J are TRBV12-3 or TRBV12-4 and TRBJ2-2; TRBD2 is taken as the D call from the table, unchecked against the DNA. The CDR3 numbers 14 amino acids, ends counted. The CDR3 here is CASSFGGRAGELCL.

V usage is TRBV6-5 and J usage is TRBJ2-5, with D possibly being TRBD1 (6 bases). The CDR3 is made up of 15 amino acids. Germline values: CDR1 MNHEY, CDR2 SVGAGI. The V end was cut by 2 bases, the J end by 1 base, with 11 bases between. CDR3 DNA sequence: TGTGCCAGCAGTTACACACAGGGCCTCCAAGAGACCCAGTACTTC. Protein: CASSYTQGLQETQYF.

In its sample, this clonotype was seen many times. V usage is TRBV6-5 and J usage is TRBJ2-7; TRBD2 aligns across 10 bases. This CDR3 is built from 16 residues. Trimming took 0 bases from V and 1 from J; bases not matched to a gene: 3. Germline V gene data show CDR1 as MNHEY and CDR2 as SVGAGI. Here the CDR3 reads CASSYSASGGSYEQYF. In nucleotides, the CDR3 is TGTGCCAGCAGTTACTCGGCTAGCGGGGGATCCTACGAGCAGTACTTC.

For this clonotype: A much larger clone lies a single base off, so this may be a read error. The J gene is TRBJ2-7, the V gene TRBV18; D unclear. This CDR3 is built from 12 residues. Germline V CDR1 and CDR2: KGHSH, LQKENI. The V gene lost 2 bases and the J gene lost 7 bases, with 9 bases spanning the gap. This CDR3 is CASSPSAAEQYF. Here the CDR3 DNA reads TGTGCCAGCTCACCAAGCGCGGCAGAGCAGTACTTC. The entire variable domain, with the rest obtained from reference TRBV18 and TRBJ2-7, is as follows: NAGVMQNPRHLVRRRGQEARLRCSPMKGHSHVYWYRQLPEEGLKFMVYLQKENIIDESGMPKERFSAEFPKEGPSILRIQQVVRGDSAAYFCASSPSAAEQYFGPGTRLTVT.

The sample holds many counts of this clonotype. J is TRBJ2-7 and V is TRBV12-3 or TRBV12-4; perhaps TRBD2 as D (5 bases). This CDR3 has 14 residues. Trimming shortened V by 6 bases and J by 7 bases, and 19 bases separated the two germline ends. The CDR3 region is CASSRASIKREQYF. CDR3 sequence (DNA): TGTGCCAGCAGCCGGGCCTCGATTAAGCGGGAGCAGTACTTC.

The genes are TRBV28 and TRBJ2-5, with D possibly matching TRBD2 (5 bases). Per the germline V gene, CDR1 is MDHEN and CDR2 is SYDVKM. CDR3 length: 14 residues. V was clipped by 5 bases and J by 5 bases, with 15 bases between them. The CDR3 region has the DNA TGTGCCAGCAGTCCTAAAACACGAGGGGAGACCCAGTACTTC. This gives the protein CASSPKTRGETQYF.

This clonotype was observed at least ten times. The CDR3 coding sequence is TGTGCCAGCAGCCAAGTTCTAGGAGCGGACTACGAGCAGTACTTC. Translating it yields CASSQVLGADYEQYF. The chain carries TRBV4-2 and TRBJ2-7; tentatively, D is TRBD2 (5 bases). Germline V gene lookup returns CDR1 LGHNA and CDR2 YNFKEQ. The CDR3 sequence is 15 residues long. Trimming shortened V by 1 base and J by 3 bases, and 13 bases separated the two germline ends.

The V and J genes are TRBV11-1 and TRBJ2-5; D possibly corresponds to TRBD2 (5 bases). This CDR3 comprises 13 residues. V lost 0 bases and J 11 bases, leaving 13 bases between the germline ends. Germline V lookup: CDR1 SGHAT, CDR2 FQDESV (reference sequence). The CDR3 sequence: CASSLAGEGEQYF. The CDR3, as DNA: TGTGCCAGCAGCTTAGCGGGAGAGGGAGAGCAGTACTTC. The entire variable domain, with the rest obtained from reference TRBV11-1 and TRBJ2-5, is as follows: EAEVAQSPRYKITEKSQAVAFWCDPISGHATLYWYRQILGQGPELLVQFQDESVVDDSQLPKDRFSAERLKGVDSTLKIQPAELGDSAMYLCASSLAGEGEQYFGPGTRLLVL.

This sequence joins TRBV6-1 and TRBJ1-5; weak D call: TRBD1 (6 bases). Germline CDR1 reads MNHNS; CDR2 reads SASEGT. The CDR3 extends over 15 amino acids. Trimming took off 11 bases at V and 4 bases at J, with 21 bases between the two ends. The chain's CDR3 is CAGATGGMFNQPQHF. The DNA for the CDR3 is TGTGCCGGCGCGACGGGGGGCATGTTTAATCAGCCCCAGCATTTT.